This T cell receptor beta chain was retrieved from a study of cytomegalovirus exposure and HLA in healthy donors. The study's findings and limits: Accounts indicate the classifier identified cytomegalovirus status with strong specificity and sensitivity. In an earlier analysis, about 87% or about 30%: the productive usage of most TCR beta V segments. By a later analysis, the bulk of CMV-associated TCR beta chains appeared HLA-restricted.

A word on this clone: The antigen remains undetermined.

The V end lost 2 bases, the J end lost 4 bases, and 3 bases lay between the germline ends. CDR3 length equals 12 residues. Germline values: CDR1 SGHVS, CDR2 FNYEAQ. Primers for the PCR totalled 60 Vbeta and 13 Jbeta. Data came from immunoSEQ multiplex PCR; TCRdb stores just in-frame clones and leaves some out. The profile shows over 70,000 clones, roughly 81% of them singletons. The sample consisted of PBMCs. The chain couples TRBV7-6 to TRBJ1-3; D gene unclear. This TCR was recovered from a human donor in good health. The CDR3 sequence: CASSLSGNTIYF. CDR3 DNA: TGTGCCAGCAGCTTATCAGGAAACACCATATATTTT.